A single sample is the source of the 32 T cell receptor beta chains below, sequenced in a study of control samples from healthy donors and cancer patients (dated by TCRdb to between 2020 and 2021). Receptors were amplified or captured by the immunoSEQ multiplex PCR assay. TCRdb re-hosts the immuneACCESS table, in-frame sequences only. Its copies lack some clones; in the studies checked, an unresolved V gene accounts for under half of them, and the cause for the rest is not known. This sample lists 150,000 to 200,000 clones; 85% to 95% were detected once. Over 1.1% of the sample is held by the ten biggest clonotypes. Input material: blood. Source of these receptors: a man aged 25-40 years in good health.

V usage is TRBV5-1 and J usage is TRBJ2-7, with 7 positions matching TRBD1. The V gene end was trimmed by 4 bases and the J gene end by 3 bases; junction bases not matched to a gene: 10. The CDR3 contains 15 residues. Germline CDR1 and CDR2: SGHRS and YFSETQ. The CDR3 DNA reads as TGCGCCAGCAGCCTGGGTGGGACAGCCGACTACGAGCAGTACTTC. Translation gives CASSLGGTADYEQYF.

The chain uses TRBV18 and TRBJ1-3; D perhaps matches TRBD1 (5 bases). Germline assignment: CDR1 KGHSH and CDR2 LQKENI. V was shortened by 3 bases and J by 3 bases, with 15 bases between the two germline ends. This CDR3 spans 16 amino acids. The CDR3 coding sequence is TGTGCCAGCTCACCCATTTCCGGGACGTATGGAAACACCATATATTTT. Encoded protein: CASSPISGTYGNTIYF.

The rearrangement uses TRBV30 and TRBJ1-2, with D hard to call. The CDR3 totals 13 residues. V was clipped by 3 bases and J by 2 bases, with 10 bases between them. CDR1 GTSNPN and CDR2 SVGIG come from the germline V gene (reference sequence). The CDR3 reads CAWRGWVNYGYTF. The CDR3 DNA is TGTGCCTGGAGAGGCTGGGTGAACTATGGCTACACCTTC.

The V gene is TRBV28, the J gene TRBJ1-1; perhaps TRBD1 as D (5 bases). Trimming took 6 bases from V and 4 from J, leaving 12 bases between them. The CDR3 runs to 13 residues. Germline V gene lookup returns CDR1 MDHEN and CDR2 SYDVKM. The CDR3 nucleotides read TGTGCCAGCAGGGCCGGGGGGGGCACTGAAGCTTTCTTT. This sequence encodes CASRAGGGTEAFF.

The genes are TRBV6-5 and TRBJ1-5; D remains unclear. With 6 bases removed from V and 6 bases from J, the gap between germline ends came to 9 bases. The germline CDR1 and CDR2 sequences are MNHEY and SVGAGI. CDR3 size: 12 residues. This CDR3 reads CASSLYPQPQHF. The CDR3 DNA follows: TGTGCCAGCAGCCTATACCCTCAGCCCCAGCATTTT.

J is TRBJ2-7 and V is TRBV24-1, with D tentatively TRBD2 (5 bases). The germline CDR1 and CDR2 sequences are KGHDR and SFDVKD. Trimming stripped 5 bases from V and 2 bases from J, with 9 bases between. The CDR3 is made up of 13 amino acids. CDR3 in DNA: TGTGCCACCAGTGCCCCGGGGACCTACGAGCAGTACTTC. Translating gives CATSAPGTYEQYF.

The CDR3 nucleotides are TGTGCCATCACCCAAACAGGGGTAGGCACCGGGGAGCTGTTTTTT. It encodes CAITQTGVGTGELFF. V is TRBV10-3 and J is TRBJ2-2; TRBD1 aligns across 7 bases. The CDR3 totals 15 residues. The germline gives CDR1 ENHRY, CDR2 SYGVKD. V shed 7 bases and J 4 bases; nucleotides not matched to a gene: 9.

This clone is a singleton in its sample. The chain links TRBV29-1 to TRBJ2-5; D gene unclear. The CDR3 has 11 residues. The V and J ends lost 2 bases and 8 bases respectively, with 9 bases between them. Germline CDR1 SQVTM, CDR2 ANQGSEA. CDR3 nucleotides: TGCAGCGTTGAAACGTCCGTTACCCAGTACTTC. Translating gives CSVETSVTQYF.

CDR3 in DNA: TGCGCCAGCAGCCAAGAAGCAGGGCTCAATCAGCCCCAGCATTTT. Its protein is CASSQEAGLNQPQHF. The rearrangement joins TRBV4-1 to TRBJ1-5, with a tentative D call TRBD1 (5 bases). The CDR3 loop spans 15 amino acids. The germline CDR1 and CDR2 sequences are MGHRA and YSYEKL. Trimming left V 0 bases short and J 3 bases short, with 9 bases between.

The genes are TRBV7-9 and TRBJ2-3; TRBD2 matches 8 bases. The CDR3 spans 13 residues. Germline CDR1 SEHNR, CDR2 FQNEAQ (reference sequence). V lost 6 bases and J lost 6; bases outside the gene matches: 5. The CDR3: CASREAGGDTQYF. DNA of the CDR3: TGTGCCAGCAGGGAGGCGGGAGGTGATACGCAGTATTTT.

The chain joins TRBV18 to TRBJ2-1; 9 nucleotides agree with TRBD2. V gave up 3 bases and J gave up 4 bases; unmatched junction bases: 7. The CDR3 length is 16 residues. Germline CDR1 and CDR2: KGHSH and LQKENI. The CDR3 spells CASSPPGTSKYNEQFF. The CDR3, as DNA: TGTGCCAGCTCACCGCCCGGGACTAGCAAGTACAATGAGCAGTTCTTC.

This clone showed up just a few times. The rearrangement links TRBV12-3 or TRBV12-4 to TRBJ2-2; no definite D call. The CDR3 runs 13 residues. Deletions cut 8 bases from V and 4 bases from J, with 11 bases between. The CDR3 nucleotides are TGTGCCAGCCTAAGTGTTGTCACCGGGGAGCTGTTTTTT. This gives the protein CASLSVVTGELFF.

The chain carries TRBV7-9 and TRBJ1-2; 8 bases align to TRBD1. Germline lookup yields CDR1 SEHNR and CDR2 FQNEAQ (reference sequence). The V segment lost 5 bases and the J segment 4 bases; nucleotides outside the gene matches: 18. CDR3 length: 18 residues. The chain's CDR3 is CASSRLTTGQGSSYGYTF. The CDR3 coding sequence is TGTGCCAGCAGCCGTCTCACCACCGGACAGGGAAGTTCCTATGGCTACACCTTC.

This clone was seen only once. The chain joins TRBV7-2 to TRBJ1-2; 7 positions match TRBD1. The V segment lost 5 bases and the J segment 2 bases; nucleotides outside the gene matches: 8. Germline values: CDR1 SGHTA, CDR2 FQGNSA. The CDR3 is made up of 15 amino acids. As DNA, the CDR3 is TGTGCCAGCAGCCAACAGGGGATTCCGAACTATGGCTACACCTTC. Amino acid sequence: CASSQQGIPNYGYTF.

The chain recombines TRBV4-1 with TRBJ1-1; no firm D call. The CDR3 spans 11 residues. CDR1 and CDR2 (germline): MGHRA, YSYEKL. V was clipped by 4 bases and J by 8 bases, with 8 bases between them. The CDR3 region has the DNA TGCGCCAGCAGCCTGGGAGGGGAAGCTTTCTTT. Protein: CASSLGGEAFF.

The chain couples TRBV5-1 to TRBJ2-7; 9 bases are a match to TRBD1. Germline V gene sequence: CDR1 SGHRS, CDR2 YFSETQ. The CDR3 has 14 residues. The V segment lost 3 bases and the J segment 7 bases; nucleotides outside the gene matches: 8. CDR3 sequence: CASSYSGTGFEQYF. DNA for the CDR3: TGCGCCAGCAGCTACTCCGGGACAGGGTTTGAGCAGTACTTC.

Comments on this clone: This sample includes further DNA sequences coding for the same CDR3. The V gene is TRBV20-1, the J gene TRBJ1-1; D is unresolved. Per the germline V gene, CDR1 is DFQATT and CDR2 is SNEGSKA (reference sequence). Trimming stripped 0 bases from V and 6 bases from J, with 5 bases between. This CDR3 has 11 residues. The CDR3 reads CSARDPPEAFF. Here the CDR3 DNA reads TGCAGTGCTAGAGATCCCCCTGAAGCTTTCTTT.

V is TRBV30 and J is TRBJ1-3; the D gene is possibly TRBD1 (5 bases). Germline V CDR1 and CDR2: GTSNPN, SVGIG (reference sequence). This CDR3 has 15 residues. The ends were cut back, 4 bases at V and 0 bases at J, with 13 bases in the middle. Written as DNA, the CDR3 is TGTGCCTGGAATGTTGGGGGAACCTCTGGAAACACCATATATTTT. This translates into CAWNVGGTSGNTIYF.

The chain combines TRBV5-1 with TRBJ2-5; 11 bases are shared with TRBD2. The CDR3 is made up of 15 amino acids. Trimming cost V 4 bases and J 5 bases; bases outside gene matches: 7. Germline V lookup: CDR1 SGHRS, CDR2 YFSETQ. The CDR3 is CASSPLAGGSETQYF. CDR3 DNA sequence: TGCGCCAGCAGCCCCCTAGCGGGGGGATCCGAGACCCAGTACTTC.

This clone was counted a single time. As DNA, the CDR3 is TGCAGCGTTTCGGGGGGGACTAACTATGGCTACACCTTC. Translation gives CSVSGGTNYGYTF. This chain links TRBV29-1 with TRBJ1-2; tentatively, D is TRBD1 (5 bases). Per germline, CDR1 SQVTM and CDR2 ANQGSEA. Between the trimmed V and J ends, which lost 5 bases and 0 bases, there was a span of 10 bases. CDR3 size: 13 residues.

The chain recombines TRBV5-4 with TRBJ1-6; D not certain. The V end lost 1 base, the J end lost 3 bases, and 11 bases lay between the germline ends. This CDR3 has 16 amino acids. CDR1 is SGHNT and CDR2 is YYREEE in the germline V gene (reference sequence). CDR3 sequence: CASSLFGQNYNSPLHF. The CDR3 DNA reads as TGTGCCAGCAGCTTGTTTGGGCAGAACTATAATTCACCCCTCCACTTT.

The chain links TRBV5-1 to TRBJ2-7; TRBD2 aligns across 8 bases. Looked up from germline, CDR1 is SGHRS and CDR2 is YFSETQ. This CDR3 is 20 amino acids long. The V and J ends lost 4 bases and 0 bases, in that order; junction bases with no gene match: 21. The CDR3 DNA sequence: TGCGCCAGCAGCCTGGGTAGGGGGAGGCTCAGCGGGAGTTCCTCCTACGAGCAGTACTTC. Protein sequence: CASSLGRGRLSGSSSYEQYF.

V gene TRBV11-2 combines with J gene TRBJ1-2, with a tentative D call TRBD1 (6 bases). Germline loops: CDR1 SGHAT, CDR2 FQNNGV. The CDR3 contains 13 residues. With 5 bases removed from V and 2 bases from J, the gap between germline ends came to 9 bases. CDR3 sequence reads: CASSKGGNYGYTF. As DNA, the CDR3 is TGTGCCAGCAGCAAGGGGGGGAACTATGGCTACACCTTC.

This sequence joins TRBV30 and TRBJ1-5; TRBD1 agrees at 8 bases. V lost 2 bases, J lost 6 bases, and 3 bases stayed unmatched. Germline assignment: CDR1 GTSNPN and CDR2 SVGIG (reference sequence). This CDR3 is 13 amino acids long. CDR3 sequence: CAWSQGASQPQHF. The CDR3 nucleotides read TGTGCCTGGAGTCAGGGGGCATCTCAGCCCCAGCATTTT.

The CDR3 nucleotides read TGCGCCAGCAGGATAGCTAACAATGAGCAGTTCTTC. Residues: CASRIANNEQFF. The V gene is TRBV5-1, the J gene TRBJ2-1; D not certain. Germline V lookup: CDR1 SGHRS, CDR2 YFSETQ. The CDR3 has 12 residues. V gave up 5 bases and J gave up 5 bases, with 8 bases separating them.

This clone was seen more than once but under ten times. The CDR3: CASRPPDRSYEQYF. As DNA, the CDR3 is TGTGCCAGCAGACCACCCGACAGATCCTACGAGCAGTACTTC. This chain uses TRBV28 with TRBJ2-7, with D tentatively TRBD1 (5 bases). Trimming left V 6 bases short and J 1 base short, with 13 bases between. Germline-derived CDR1 and CDR2 are MDHEN and SYDVKM. This CDR3 is 14 amino acids long. The variable domain in full, completed from reference TRBV28 and TRBJ2-7, reads DVKVTQSSRYLVKRTGEKVFLECVQDMDHENMFWYRQDPGLGLRLIYFSYDVKMKEKGDIPEGYSVSREKKERFSLILESASTNQTSMYLCASRPPDRSYEQYFGPGTRLTVT.

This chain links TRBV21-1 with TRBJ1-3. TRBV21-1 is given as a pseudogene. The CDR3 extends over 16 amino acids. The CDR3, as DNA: TGTGCCAGCAGCAAAGTTAGGATAGTCTCTGGAAACACCATATATTTT. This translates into CASSKVRIVSGNTIYF.

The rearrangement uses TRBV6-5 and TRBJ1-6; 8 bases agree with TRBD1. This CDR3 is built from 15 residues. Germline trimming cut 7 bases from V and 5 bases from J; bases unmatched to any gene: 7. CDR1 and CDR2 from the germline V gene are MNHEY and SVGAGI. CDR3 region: CASTRPTGDNSPLHF. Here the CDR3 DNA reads TGTGCCAGCACCCGACCGACAGGGGATAATTCACCCCTCCACTTT.

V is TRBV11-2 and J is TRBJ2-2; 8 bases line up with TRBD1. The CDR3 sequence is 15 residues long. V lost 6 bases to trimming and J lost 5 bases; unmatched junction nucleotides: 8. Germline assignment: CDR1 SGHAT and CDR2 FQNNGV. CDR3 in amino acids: CASRSPGGLTGELFF. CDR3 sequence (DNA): TGTGCCAGCAGGTCCCCAGGGGGCCTGACCGGGGAGCTGTTTTTT.

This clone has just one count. CDR3 residues: CSVPFPGGNAEAFF. The CDR3 DNA sequence: TGCAGCGTTCCTTTTCCCGGGGGTAACGCTGAAGCTTTCTTT. The chain recombines TRBV29-1 with TRBJ1-1; D might be TRBD1 (5 bases). CDR3 size: 14 residues. Trimming left V 5 bases short and J 6 bases short, with 19 bases between. Germline CDR1 and CDR2: SQVTM and ANQGSEA.

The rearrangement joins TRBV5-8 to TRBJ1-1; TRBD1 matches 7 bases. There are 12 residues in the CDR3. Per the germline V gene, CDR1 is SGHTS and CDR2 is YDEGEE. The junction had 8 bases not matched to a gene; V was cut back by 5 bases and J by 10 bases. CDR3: CASSRRGLGAFF. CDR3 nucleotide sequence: TGTGCCAGCAGTCGGAGGGGGCTAGGAGCTTTCTTT. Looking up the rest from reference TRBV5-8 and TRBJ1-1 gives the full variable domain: EAGVTQSPTHLIKTRGQQATLRCSPISGHTSVYWYQQALGLGLQFLLWYDEGEERNRGNFPPRFSGRQFPNYSSELNVNALELEDSALYLCASSRRGLGAFFGQGTRLTVV.

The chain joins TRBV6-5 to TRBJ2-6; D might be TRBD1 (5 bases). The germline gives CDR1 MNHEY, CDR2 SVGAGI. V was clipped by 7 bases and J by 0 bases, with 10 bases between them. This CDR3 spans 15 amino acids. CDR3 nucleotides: TGTGCCAGCAAACAGGTTGCCTCTGGGGCCAACGTCCTGACTTTC. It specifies CASKQVASGANVLTF.